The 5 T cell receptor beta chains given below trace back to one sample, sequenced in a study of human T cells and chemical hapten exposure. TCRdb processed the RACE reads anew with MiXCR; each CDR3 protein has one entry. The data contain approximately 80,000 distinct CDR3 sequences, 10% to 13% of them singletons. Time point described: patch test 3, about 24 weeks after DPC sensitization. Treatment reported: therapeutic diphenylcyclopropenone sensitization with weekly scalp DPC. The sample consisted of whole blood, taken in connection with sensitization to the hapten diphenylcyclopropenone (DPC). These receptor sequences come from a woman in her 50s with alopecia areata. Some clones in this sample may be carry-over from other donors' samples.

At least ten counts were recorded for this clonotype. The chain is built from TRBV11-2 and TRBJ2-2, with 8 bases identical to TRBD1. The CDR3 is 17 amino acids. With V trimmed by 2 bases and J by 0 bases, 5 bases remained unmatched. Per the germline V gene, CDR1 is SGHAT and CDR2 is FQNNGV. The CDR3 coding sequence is TGTGCCAGCAGCTTACCGCAGGGGGCTACGAACACCGGGGAGCTGTTTTTT. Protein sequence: CASSLPQGATNTGELFF. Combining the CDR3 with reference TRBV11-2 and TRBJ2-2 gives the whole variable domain EAGVAQSPRYKIIEKRQSVAFWCNPISGHATLYWYQQILGQGPKLLIQFQNNGVVDDSQLPKDRFSAERLKGVDSTLKIQPAKLEDSAVYLCASSLPQGATNTGELFFGEGSRLTVL.

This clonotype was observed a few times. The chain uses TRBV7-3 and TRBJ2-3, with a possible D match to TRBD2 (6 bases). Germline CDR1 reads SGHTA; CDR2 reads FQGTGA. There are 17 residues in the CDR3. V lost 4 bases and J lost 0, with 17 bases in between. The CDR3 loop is CASSSLPSGQSTDTQYF. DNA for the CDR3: TGTGCCAGCAGCTCCCTCCCCAGCGGGCAGAGCACAGATACGCAGTATTTT.

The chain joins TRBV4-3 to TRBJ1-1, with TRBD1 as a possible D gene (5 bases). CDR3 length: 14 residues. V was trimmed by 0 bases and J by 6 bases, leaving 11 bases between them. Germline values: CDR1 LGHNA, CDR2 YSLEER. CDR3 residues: CASSQEEGRSEAFF. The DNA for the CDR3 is TGCGCCAGCAGCCAAGAGGAGGGGCGGTCTGAAGCTTTCTTT.

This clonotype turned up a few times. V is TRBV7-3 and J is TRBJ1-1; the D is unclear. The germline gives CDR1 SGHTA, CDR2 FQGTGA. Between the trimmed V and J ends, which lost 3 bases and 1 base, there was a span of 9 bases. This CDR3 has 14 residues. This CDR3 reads CASSLGSANTEAFF. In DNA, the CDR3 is TGTGCCAGCAGCTTGGGGTCGGCGAACACTGAAGCTTTCTTT.

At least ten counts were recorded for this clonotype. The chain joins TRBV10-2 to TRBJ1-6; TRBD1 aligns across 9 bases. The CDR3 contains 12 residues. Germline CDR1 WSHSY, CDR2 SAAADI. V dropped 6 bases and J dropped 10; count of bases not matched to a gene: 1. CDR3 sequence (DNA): TGCGCCAGCAGGGGACAGGGCTCACCCCTCCACTTT. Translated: CASRGQGSPLHF.